The sequence of this TCR beta chain was determined in a study of early T cells in non-severe SARS-CoV-2 infection. This clonotype occurred a few times. Per germline, CDR1 DFQATT and CDR2 SNEGSKA (reference sequence). The CDR3 runs to 15 residues. Trimming pared 3 bases from V and 0 bases from J, leaving 13 bases between. Attachment of unique molecular identifiers to individual cDNA molecules was performed. TCRdb used MiXCR to reprocess the 5' RACE reads, holding one entry per CDR3 protein. The data hold about 77,000 distinct CDR3 sequences, with about 17% observed a single time. The chain links TRBV20-1 to TRBJ2-3; D is possibly TRBD1 (5 bases). Input material: whole blood. The clonotype originates from an adult who was a healthcare worker with PCR-confirmed SARS-CoV-2 infection or an uninfected control (not recorded which). As DNA, the CDR3 is TGCAGTGCTAGCAACAGGATCTTAAGCACAGATACGCAGTATTTT. This gives the protein CSASNRILSTDTQYF.